This is a list of T cell receptor beta chains from one sample in a study of glioma-infiltrating T cells. TCRdb reprocessed the multiplex PCR reads with MiXCR, giving one entry per CDR3 protein. Of a few hundred thousand distinct CDR3 sequences in the sample, roughly two fifths were seen once. The specimen sequenced was glioma tissue, nonneoplastic brain tissue, or PBMCs (not recorded which). These TCRs come from a human donor with low-grade glioma or glioblastoma, undergoing nonglioma brain surgery, or in good health (not recorded which). Each CDR3 is given with its conserved first and last residue. The D gene is left open where the match is weak. Only some rows state a clone size, as once, few, many or a class for expanded clones.

clone size	V gene	D gene	J gene	CDR3 DNA	CDR3 protein
few	TRBV3-1	NA	TRBJ2-7	TGTGCCAGCAGATCTAGCGCTCATACCTACGAGCAGTACTTC	CASRSSAHTYEQYF
NA	TRBV6-1	TRBD2	TRBJ2-7	TGTGCCAGTGGCCCACTAAGCGGGAGAAGCTCCTACGAGCAGTACTTC	CASGPLSGRSSYEQYF
NA	TRBV3-1	NA	TRBJ2-7	TGTGCCAGCAGCCAAGATTCGGAATACCCCTCCTACGAGCAGTACTTC	CASSQDSEYPSYEQYF
NA	TRBV6-2/TRBV6-3	NA	TRBJ2-7	TGTGCCAGCAGTTACTCGATCGTACGCGGGAATGAGCAGTACTTC	CASSYSIVRGNEQYF
NA	TRBV7-2	NA	TRBJ2-4	TGTGCCAGCAGCTCGACGACAGTCAGGAGAAACATTCAGTACTTC	CASSSTTVRRNIQYF
NA	TRBV11-2	NA	TRBJ2-7	TGTGCCAGCAGCTTAGATCTGGGAAGGTACGAGCAGTACTTC	CASSLDLGRYEQYF
many	TRBV27	TRBD2	TRBJ2-1	TGTGCCAGCAGTCGCGGGACTAGCGGCAATGAGCAGTTCTTC	CASSRGTSGNEQFF
many	TRBV10-3	NA	TRBJ2-7	TGTGCCATCAGTGCGTATGCTGACGAGCAGTACTTC	CAISAYADEQYF
few	TRBV12-3/TRBV12-4	TRBD1	TRBJ2-1	TGTGCCAGCAGTTTAGCGGGACAGGGGGGAGATGAGCAGTTCTTC	CASSLAGQGGDEQFF
NA	TRBV12-3/TRBV12-4	TRBD1	TRBJ1-5	TGTGCCAGCAGTTCGACAGGGGGTTGTCAGCCCCAGCATTTT	CASSSTGGCQPQHF
NA	TRBV11-2	TRBD2	TRBJ2-1	TGTGCCAGCAGCACCGTGGGCGGGAGGGCCTTCAATGAGCAGTTCTTC	CASSTVGGRAFNEQFF
NA	TRBV7-3	NA	TRBJ1-1	TGTGCCAGCTCCGCACAGCGGAACACTGAAGCTTTCTTT	CASSAQRNTEAFF
NA	TRBV27	NA	TRBJ1-3	TGTGCCAGCAGTCGACTAGCGGGGGGCTCTGGAAACACCATATATTTT	CASSRLAGGSGNTIYF
NA	TRBV24-1	TRBD1	TRBJ2-3	TGTGCCACCAGTGATGCGGACAGGTCCACAGATACGCAGTATTTT	CATSDADRSTDTQYF
NA	TRBV7-2	TRBD2	TRBJ2-3	TGTGCCAGCAGCTTGACCCGGACTAGCGGGAAGGTAGCAGATACGCAGTATTTT	CASSLTRTSGKVADTQYF